This T cell receptor (beta chain) was recovered during a study of shared clonotypes between healthy human individuals (TCRdb year 2020). Regarding the research as a whole: The cohort comprised two women and three men aged 18 to 49 years. Per donor, three plates each were used for CD4 naive and CD4 memory, two for CD8 naive, and one for CD8 memory. Blood TCR repertoires of four to six healthy adults were deeply sequenced to estimate repertoire size and the extent of clonotype sharing between individuals. Different laboratories and diverse techniques were used to prepare libraries and sequence TCR repertoires, to increase sequencing depth and limit assay-specific biases. Leukapheresis yielded between about 0.94 and 8.9 billion PBMCs per donor.

For the CD8 naive samples, CD45RO-negative cells were positively selected for CCR7, yielding a CD45RA+CCR7+ population from which TemRA cells were excluded. Healthy HIV-negative adults with no recently reported acute infections or vaccinations were included as donors. Every donor was a Caucasian adult residing in Nashville, Tennessee, USA. After blood collection by leukapheresis, PBMCs were isolated using Ficoll-Histopaque density gradient centrifugation and then cryopreserved in the vapor phase of liquid nitrogen. Analytical flow cytometry was used to check the purity and quantity of every magnetically sorted T cell population. Genomic DNA was isolated from each sorted fraction and quantified by UV absorbance on a Nanodrop 2000c. Beyond this particular receptor, the publication reports: Sampling was restricted to blood, and TCR repertoires in tissues likely differ from the TCR repertoires found in blood. Rarefaction of sorted-subset datasets indicated incomplete sequencing despite the large sequencing depth. Larger estimated clonotype richness was generally found for naive subsets than for memory subsets. Sharing across a few donors was observed for approximately 5% of naive CD4, 3.5% of naive CD8, roughly 2.4% of memory CD4, and around 0.4% of memory CD8 clonotypes. Clonotypes shared by all four sorted-subset donors showed higher generation probabilities than non-shared clonotypes. The small number of donors limited the genetic and exposure-history diversity represented. Pairwise subsampling led to the expectation that sequencing depth would affect the degree of clonotype sharing among donors.

As concerns this clone: The clone's antigen remains unknown. Within one base of it there is no much larger clone, and no base qualities were kept.

TCR CDR3 regions were amplified from genomic DNA by multiplex PCR using the deep immunoSEQ assay. Extracted genomic DNA from each cell subset was spread evenly across all wells of several immunoSEQ 96-well plates, with each plate serving as a replicate. Each replicate PCR for sorted subsets received 200 ng genomic DNA, equal to roughly 30,000 T cell genomes. The purified libraries were quantified using a Qubit 3.0 fluorometer, sized with a Bioanalyzer 2100, and then quantified again using the KAPA Library Quantification kit. Every immunoSEQ 96-well plate was sequenced on a separate single-read 150-cycle Illumina NextSeq 550 flow cell. Processing in the source paper ran as follows. Because the immunoSEQ output included only junctional sequences and no quality scores, the filtering could not be the same as the filtering used for full-length reads. To assign V/J genes and CDR3, sequences were annotated against IMGT germline references using PyIR, a Python wrapper for IgBLAST v1.9. Any read was removed if the V/J assignment was weak (E-value above 1e-6), the CDR3 was missing, or the read contained stop codons, out-of-frame junctions, or ambiguous translated residues. V3J clonotypes were defined as sequences sharing the same inferred V gene, J gene, and CDR3 amino acid sequence. The percentage overlap between two repertoires was calculated by dividing the number of shared unique clonotypes by the size of the smaller repertoire. Three approaches were used to assess repertoire richness: RTK rarefaction, the Chao1 estimator, and Recon v2.1 estimates of unobserved clonotypes. For all TCRbeta clonotypes obtained by the gDNA method from a few donors, generation probabilities were computed with OLGA. Sourced from immuneACCESS, this table was stored by TCRdb with only in-frame sequences that have V and J called. A share of the clones is absent; for the studies checked, an unresolved V gene accounts for under half, and the remainder has no known explanation. V, J and clone size reflect that table, while D and trimming were determined from the DNA. Across this sample there are under 1 million clones, with approximately 97% seen only once. The top ten constitute 0.2% to 0.25% of the sample.

Inclusive of the bounding cysteine and phenylalanine, the CDR3 is 14 residues long. Only the CDR3 region is kept as DNA, spanning 42 bases read in frame from base 1. CDR1 and CDR2, looked up from the germline V gene (reference sequence), are LNHDA and SQIVND. The junction shows trimming of 3 bases on V and 2 bases on J, plus 9 bases between the germline ends. This sequence was found in a young man in good health. The sample was naive CD8+ T cells sorted from blood. In light of the paper, this sample's cell subset or site label describes: CD45RA+CCR7+. The chain couples TRBV19 to TRBJ2-3; no D segment can be confidently identified. The nucleotide sequence reads as follows: TGTGCCAGTAGTATTGGCCTGTACACAGATACGCAGTATTTT. This yields the protein CASSIGLYTDTQYF.